This TCR beta chain was recovered during a study of cytomegalovirus exposure and HLA in healthy donors. Study-level findings and limits: It was reported that TCR beta sequences correctly inferred the HLA-A and HLA-B alleles for most subjects. Reports credit the classifier with highly specific, highly sensitive diagnosis of cytomegalovirus status. Other equally common chains were less clonally expanded than HLA-associated TCR beta chains, a later analysis showed.

Primers included in the PCR were 60 Vbeta and 13 Jbeta primers. Profiled with immunoSEQ multiplex PCR; TCRdb holds only in-frame clones, not every one. Of tens of thousands of clones detected, approximately 61% appear once; the ten largest clones hold 6.9%. The V segment lost 7 bases and the J segment 3 bases; nucleotides outside the gene matches: 9. This CDR3 is built from 15 residues. From germline, CDR1 is MNHEY and CDR2 SVGAGI. This clone has just one count. Its antigen is not identified. V and J are TRBV6-5 and TRBJ2-7, with TRBD2 identical over 10 bases. The sequenced sample was PBMCs. The clonotype comes from a woman aged 50 to 60 in good health and CMV-seropositive. CDR3 in amino acids: CASTNPSGGSYEQYF. In nucleotides, the CDR3 is TGTGCCAGCACCAACCCTAGCGGGGGAAGCTACGAGCAGTACTTC.